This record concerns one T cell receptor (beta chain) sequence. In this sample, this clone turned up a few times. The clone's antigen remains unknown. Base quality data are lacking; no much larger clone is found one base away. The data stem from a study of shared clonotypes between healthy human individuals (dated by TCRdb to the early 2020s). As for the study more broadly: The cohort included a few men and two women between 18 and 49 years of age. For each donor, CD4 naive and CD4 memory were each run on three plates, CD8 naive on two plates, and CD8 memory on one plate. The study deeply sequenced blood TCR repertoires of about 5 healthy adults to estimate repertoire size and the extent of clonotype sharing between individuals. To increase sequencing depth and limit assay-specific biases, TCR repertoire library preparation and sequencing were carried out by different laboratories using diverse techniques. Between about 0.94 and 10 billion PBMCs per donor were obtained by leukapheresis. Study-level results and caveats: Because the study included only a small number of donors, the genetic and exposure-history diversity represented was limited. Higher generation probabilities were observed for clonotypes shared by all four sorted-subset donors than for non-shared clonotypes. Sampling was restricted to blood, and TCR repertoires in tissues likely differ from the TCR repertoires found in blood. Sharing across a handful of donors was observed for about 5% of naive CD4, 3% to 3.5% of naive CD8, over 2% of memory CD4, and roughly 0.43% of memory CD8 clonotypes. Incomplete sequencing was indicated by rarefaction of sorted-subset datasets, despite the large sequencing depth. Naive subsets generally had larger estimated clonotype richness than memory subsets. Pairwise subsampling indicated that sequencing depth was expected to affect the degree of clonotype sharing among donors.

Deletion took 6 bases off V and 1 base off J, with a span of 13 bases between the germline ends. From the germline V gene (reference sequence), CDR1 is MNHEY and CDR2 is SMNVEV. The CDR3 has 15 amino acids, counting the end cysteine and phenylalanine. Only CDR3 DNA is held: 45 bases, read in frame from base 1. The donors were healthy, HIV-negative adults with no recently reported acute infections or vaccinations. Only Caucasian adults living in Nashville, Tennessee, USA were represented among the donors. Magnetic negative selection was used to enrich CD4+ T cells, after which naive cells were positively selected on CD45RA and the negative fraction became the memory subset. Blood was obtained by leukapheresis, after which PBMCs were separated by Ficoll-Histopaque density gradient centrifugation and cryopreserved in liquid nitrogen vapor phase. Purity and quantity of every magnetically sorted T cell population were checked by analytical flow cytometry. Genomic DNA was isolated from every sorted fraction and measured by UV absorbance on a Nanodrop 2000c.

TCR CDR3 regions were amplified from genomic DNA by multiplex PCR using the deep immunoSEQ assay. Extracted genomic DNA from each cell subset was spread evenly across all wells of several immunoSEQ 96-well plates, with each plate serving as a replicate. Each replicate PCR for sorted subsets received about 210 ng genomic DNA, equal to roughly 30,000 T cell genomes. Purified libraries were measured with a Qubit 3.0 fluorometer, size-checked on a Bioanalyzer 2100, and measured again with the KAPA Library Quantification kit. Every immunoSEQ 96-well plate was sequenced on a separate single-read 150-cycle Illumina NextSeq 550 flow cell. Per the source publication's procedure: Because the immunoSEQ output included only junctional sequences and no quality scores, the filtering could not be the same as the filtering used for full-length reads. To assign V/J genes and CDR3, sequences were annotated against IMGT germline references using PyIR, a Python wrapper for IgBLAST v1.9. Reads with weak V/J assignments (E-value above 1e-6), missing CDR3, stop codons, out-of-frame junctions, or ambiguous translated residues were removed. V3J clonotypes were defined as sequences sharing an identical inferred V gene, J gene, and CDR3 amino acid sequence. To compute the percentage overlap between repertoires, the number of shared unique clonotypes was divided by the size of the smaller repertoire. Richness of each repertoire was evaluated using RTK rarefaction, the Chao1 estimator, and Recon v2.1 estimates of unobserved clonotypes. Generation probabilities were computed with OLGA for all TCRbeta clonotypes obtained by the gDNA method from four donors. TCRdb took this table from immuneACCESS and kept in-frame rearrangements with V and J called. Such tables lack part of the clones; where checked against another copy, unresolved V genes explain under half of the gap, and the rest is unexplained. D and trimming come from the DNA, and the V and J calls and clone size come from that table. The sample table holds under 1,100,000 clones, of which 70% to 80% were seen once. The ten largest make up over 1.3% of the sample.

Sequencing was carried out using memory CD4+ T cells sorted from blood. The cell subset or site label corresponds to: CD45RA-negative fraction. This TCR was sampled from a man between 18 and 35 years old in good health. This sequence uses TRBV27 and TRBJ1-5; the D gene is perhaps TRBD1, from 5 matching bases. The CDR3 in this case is CASRPGTISNQPQHF. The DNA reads TGTGCCAGCAGACCCGGGACTATCAGCAATCAGCCCCAGCATTTT.